What follows are 6 T cell receptor beta chains derived from one specimen sequenced in a study of blood T cell repertoires in COVID-19. TCRdb keeps only in-frame clones here, not all; method: immunoSEQ multiplex PCR. Here the sample spans hundreds of thousands of clones, 80% to 90% being singletons. The sample consisted of PBMCs or T cells enriched from blood (not recorded which). All receptors come from a man between 25 and 39 years old who had recovered from COVID-19.

The V and J genes are TRBV10-3 and TRBJ1-5; the match to TRBD1 covers 9 bases. Germline trimming cut 3 bases from V and 6 bases from J; bases unmatched to any gene: 9. This CDR3 comprises 16 residues. Germline V lookup: CDR1 ENHRY, CDR2 SYGVKD. The CDR3: CAISELGQGIGQPQHF. The CDR3 nucleotides are TGTGCCATCAGTGAACTAGGACAGGGGATCGGTCAGCCCCAGCATTTT.

This clone was observed a handful of times. The chain uses TRBV7-2 and TRBJ1-1, with D hard to call. From germline, CDR1 is SGHTA and CDR2 FQGNSA. Trimming removed 4 bases at V and 6 bases at J, with 12 bases between. The CDR3 spans 13 residues. The CDR3 DNA follows: TGTGCCAGCAGCTCCCGCTGGGAGGCTGAAGCTTTCTTT. Its translation is CASSSRWEAEAFF. The full variable domain, its missing parts supplied by reference TRBV7-2 and TRBJ1-1, is GAGVSQSPSNKVTEKGKDVELRCDPISGHTALYWYRQSLGQGLEFLIYFQGNSAPDKSGLPSDRFSAERTGGSVSTLTIQRTQQEDSAVYLCASSSRWEAEAFFGQGTRLTVV.

The gene calls are TRBV5-5 and TRBJ2-7, with D unclear. The germline V and J ends were trimmed by 4 bases and 3 bases, with 14 bases remaining between them. Germline CDR1 reads SGHKS; CDR2 reads YYEKEE (reference sequence). This CDR3 has 14 amino acids. The CDR3 spells CASSESGRHYEQYF. The DNA of the CDR3 is TGTGCCAGCAGCGAATCGGGTCGGCACTACGAGCAGTACTTC.

This chain joins TRBV3-1 (or the pseudogene TRBV3-2) and TRBJ1-4; 9 bases map to TRBD1. V trimming: 4 bases; J trimming: 8 bases; junction bases outside the gene matches: 5. The CDR3 contains 14 residues. Germline V lookup: CDR1 LGHDT, CDR2 YNNKEL (reference sequence). CDR3 in amino acids: CASSLQGAREKLFF. CDR3 coding DNA: TGTGCCAGCAGCCTACAGGGGGCGCGAGAAAAACTGTTTTTT.

The chain is built from TRBV5-1 and TRBJ2-7; D gene unclear. The V end was cut by 4 bases, the J end by 2 bases, with 10 bases between. Germline loops: CDR1 SGHRS, CDR2 YFSETQ. The CDR3 sequence is 13 residues long. CDR3 residues: CASSPIVAYEQYF. Here the CDR3 DNA reads TGCGCCAGCAGCCCCATAGTGGCCTACGAGCAGTACTTC.

This clone was seen a single time. The CDR3 region has the DNA TGTGCCAGCAGAGGTCTAGCGGAGGGAGAGACCCAGTACTTC. As protein: CASRGLAEGETQYF. J is TRBJ2-5 and V is TRBV6-5; 7 nucleotides agree with TRBD2. CDR3 size: 14 residues. Germline trimming cut 6 bases from V and 4 bases from J; bases unmatched to any gene: 8. In germline, CDR1 is MNHEY, CDR2 SVGAGI.